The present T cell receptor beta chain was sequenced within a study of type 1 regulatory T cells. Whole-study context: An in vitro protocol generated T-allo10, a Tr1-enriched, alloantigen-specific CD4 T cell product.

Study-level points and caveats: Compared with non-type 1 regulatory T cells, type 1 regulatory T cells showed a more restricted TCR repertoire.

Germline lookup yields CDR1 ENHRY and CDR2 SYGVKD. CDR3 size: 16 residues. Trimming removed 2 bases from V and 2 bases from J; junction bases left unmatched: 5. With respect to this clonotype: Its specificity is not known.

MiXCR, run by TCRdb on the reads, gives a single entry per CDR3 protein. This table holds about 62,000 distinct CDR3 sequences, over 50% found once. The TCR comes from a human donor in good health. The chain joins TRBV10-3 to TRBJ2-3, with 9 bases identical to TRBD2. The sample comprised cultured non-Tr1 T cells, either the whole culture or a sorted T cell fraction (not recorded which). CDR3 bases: TGTGCCATCAGTGAGGAGGCTAGCGGGATCACAGATACGCAGTATTTT. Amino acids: CAISEEASGITDTQYF.